This TCR beta chain was captured in a study of cytomegalovirus exposure and HLA in healthy donors (TCRdb year 2017). Regarding the study in general: The roughly 670 repertoires of the first cohort and the 120 validation repertoires were produced on the same platform, according to a later analysis. The study aimed to test whether signatures of past pathogen exposure could be identified by cataloging public T cell receptors. Besides the first cohort of roughly 660 subjects, a separate validation cohort made up of 120 different subjects was used. To predict cytomegalovirus infection status, the study combined high-throughput TCR immunosequencing, statistical association of individual TCRs with disease status, and machine learning. General conclusions and limits of the study: All 120 repertoires were used to score co-occurrence in the validation cohort in a later analysis, because that analysis had no HLA typing for the cohort. Most TCR sequences were seen in very few donors, while some public TCRs were found in many individuals. Three of the identified cytomegalovirus-associated TCR beta chains were confirmed in vitro to be specific for cytomegalovirus antigens. In a later analysis, TCRs clustered in the first cohort were found to also tend to co-occur in the roughly 120 validation repertoires, with approximately 95% of cluster scores above 0. According to the authors, the approach could potentially be generalized to other disease states and immunological phenotypes. The study listed approximately 160 TCR beta chains as associated with cytomegalovirus. The classifier was reported to diagnose cytomegalovirus status with high specificity and sensitivity in both the original and validation cohorts.

Receptors were amplified or captured by the immunoSEQ multiplex PCR assay. The study's processing was this. A statistical classification framework was developed to diagnose cytomegalovirus status using the catalog of TCR beta chain sequences. TCRdb retrieved this table from immuneACCESS and kept in-frame rearrangements only. Not all clones are present; in checked studies, unresolved V genes account for under half, and no reason is known for the remainder. That table is the source of V, J and clone size, and D and trimming were worked out from the DNA. The sample table records some 250,000 clones; roughly 89% of these occur just once. Together, the top ten hold 0.37% of the sample. Donors formed part of the validation cohort, which comprised about 120 subjects and was distinct from the first cohort of over 500 subjects. From the cysteine up to the phenylalanine, the CDR3 has a length of 13 residues. The DNA shown is the 39-base CDR3, in frame from base 1. The germline V gene provides CDR1 MNHNS and CDR2 SASEGT. The germline V and J ends show losses of 3 bases and 4 bases respectively, and no gene match explains 0 bases of the junction.

On this clone itself: The clone's antigen remains unknown. Per-base qualities were not stored, and no clone one base away is much larger.

The sample consisted of PBMCs. Recombination connected TRBV6-1 to TRBJ1-1; 9 central bases correspond to TRBD1. The source is a woman aged 18-35 years in good health and CMV-seronegative. The CDR3 region: CASSEDRGTEAFF. The sequenced DNA is TGTGCCAGCAGTGAGGACAGGGGCACTGAAGCTTTCTTT.